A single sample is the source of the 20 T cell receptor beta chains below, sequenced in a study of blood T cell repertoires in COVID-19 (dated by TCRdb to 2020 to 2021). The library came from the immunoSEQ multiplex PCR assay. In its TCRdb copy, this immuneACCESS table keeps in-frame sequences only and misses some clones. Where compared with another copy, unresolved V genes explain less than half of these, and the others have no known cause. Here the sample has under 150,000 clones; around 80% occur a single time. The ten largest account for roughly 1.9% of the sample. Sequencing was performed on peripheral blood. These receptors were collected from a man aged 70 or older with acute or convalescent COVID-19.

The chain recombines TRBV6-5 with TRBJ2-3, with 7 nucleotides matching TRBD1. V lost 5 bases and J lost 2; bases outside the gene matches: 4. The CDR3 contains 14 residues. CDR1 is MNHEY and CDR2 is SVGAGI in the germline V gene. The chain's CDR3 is CASSITGATDTQYF. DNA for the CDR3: TGTGCCAGCAGTATAACAGGGGCCACAGATACGCAGTATTTT.

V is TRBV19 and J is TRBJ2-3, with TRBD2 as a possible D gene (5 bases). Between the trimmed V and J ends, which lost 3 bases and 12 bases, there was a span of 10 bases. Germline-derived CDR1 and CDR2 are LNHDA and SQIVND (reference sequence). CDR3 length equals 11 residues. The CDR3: CASSISGVQYF. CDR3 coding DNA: TGTGCCAGTAGTATCTCCGGGGTTCAGTATTTT.

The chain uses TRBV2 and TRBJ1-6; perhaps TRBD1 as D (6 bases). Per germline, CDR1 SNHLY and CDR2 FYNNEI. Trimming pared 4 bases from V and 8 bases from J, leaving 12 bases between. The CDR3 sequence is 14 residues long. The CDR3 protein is CASSALQGYSPLHF. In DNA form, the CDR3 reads TGTGCCAGCAGTGCCTTACAGGGCTATTCACCCCTCCACTTT.

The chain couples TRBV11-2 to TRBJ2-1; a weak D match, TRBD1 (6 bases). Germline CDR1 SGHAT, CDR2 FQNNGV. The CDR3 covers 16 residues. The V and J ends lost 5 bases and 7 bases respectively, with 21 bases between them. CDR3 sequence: CASSTGHLVYGNEQFF. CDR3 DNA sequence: TGTGCCAGCAGCACGGGACATCTCGTTTACGGGAATGAGCAGTTCTTC. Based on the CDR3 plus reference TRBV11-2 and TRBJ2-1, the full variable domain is EAGVAQSPRYKIIEKRQSVAFWCNPISGHATLYWYQQILGQGPKLLIQFQNNGVVDDSQLPKDRFSAERLKGVDSTLKIQPAKLEDSAVYLCASSTGHLVYGNEQFFGPGTRLTVL.

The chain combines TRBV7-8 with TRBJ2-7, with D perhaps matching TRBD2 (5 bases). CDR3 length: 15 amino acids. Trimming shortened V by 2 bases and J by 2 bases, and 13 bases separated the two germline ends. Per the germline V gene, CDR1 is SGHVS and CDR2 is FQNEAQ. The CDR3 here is CASSLTGPGAYEQYF. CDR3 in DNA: TGTGCCAGCAGCTTAACCGGGCCCGGGGCCTACGAGCAGTACTTC.

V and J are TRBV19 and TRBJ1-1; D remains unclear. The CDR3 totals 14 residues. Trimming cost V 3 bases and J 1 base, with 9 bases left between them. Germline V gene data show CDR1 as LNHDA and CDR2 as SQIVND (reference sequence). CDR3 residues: CASSMSLSNTEAFF. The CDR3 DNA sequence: TGTGCCAGTAGTATGAGCTTATCGAACACTGAAGCTTTCTTT.

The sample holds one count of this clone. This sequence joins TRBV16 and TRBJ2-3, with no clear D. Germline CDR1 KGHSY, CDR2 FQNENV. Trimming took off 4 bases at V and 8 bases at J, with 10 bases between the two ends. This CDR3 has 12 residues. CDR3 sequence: CASSPVDRTQYF. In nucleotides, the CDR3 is TGTGCCAGCAGCCCCGTAGATCGTACGCAGTATTTT.

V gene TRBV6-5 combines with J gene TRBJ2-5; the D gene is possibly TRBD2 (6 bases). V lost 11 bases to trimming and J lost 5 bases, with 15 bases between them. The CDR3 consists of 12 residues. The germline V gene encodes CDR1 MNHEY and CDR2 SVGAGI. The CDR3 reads CADQAGGETQYF. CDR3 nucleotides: TGTGCCGATCAGGCCGGGGGTGAGACCCAGTACTTC.

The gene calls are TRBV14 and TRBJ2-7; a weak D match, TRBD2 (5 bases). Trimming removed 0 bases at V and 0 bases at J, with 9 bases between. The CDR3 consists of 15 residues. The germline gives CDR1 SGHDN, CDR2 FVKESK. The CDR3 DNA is TGTGCCAGCAGCCAAGATCCAGAGGGCTCCTACGAGCAGTACTTC. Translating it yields CASSQDPEGSYEQYF.

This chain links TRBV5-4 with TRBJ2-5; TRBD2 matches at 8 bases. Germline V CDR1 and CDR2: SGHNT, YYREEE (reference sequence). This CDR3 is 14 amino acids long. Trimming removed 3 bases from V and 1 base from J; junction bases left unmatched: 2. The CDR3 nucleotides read TGTGCCAGCAGCTCGGGACTAGTCCAAGAGACCCAGTACTTC. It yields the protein CASSSGLVQETQYF.

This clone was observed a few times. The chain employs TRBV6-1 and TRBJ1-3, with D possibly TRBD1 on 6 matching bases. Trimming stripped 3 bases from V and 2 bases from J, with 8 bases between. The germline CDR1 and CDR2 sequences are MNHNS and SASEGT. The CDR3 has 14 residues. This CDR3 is CASSEAGAGNTIYF. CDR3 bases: TGTGCCAGCAGTGAGGCAGGGGCTGGAAACACCATATATTTT.

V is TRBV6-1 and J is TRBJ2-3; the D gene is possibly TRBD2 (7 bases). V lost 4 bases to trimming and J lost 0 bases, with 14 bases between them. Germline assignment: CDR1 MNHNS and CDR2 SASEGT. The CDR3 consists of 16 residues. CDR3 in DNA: TGTGCCAGCAGTGGGGGGGGCAGCTTCAGCACAGATACGCAGTATTTT. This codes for CASSGGGSFSTDTQYF.

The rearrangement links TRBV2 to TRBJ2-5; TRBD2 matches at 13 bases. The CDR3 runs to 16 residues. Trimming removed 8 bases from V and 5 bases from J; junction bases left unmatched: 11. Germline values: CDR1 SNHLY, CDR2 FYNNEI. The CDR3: CASSGLAGAPGETQYF. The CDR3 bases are TGTGCCAGCTCCGGACTAGCGGGGGCCCCGGGGGAGACCCAGTACTTC.

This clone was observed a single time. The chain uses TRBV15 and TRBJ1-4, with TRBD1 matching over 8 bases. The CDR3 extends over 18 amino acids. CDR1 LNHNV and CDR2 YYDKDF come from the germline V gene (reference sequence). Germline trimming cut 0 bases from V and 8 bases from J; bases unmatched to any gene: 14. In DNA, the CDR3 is TGTGCCACCAGCAGAGATATTAGAGGCAGGGGGCGCGAGGAAAAACTGTTTTTT. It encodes CATSRDIRGRGREEKLFF.

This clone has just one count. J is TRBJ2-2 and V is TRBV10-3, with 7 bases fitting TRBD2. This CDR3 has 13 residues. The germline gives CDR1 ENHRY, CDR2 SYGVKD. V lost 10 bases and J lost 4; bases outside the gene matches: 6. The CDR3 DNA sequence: TGTGCCACCGCCCCGGGGGGCACCGGGGAGCTGTTTTTT. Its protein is CATAPGGTGELFF.

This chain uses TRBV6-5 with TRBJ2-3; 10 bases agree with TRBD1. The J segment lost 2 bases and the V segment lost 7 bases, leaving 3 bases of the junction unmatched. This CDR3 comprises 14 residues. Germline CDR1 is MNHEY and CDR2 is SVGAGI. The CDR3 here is CASTGTGATDTQYF. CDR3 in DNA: TGTGCCAGCACAGGGACAGGGGCCACAGATACGCAGTATTTT.

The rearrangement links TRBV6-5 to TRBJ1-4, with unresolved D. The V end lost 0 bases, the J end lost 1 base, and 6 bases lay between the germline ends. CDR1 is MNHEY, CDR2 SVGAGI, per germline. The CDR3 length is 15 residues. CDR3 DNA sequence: TGTGCCAGCAGTTACTCGAGAATAACTAATGAAAAACTGTTTTTT. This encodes CASSYSRITNEKLFF.

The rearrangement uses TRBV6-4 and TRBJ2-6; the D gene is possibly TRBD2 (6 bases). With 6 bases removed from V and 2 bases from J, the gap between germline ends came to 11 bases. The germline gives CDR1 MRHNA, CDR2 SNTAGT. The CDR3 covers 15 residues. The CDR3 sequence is CASSSGGTGANVLTF. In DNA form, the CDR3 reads TGTGCCAGCAGCAGCGGAGGGACTGGGGCCAACGTCCTGACTTTC.

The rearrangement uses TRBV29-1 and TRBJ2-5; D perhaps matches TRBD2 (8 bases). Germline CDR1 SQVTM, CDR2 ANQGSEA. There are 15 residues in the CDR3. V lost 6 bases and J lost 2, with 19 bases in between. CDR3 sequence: CSVRDSGGGQETQYF. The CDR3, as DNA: TGCAGCGTGAGGGACAGCGGGGGCGGTCAAGAGACCCAGTACTTC.

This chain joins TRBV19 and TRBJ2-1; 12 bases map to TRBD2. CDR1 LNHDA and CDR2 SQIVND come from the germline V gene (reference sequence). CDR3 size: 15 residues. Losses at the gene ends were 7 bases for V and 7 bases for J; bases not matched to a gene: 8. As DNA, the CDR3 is TGTGCCAGTAATCTAGCGGGGGGGCCCACGAATGAGCAGTTCTTC. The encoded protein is CASNLAGGPTNEQFF.